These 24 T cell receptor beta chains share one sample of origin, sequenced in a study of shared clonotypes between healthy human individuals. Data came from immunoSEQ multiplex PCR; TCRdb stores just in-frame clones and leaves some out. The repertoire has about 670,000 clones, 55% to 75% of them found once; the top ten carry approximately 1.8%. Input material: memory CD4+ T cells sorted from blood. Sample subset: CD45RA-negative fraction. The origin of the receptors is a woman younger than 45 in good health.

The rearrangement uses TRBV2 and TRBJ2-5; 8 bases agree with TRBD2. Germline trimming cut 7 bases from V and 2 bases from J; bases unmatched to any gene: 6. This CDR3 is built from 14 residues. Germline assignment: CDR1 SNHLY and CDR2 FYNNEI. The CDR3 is CASKERESQETQYF. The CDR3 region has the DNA TGTGCCAGCAAAGAGCGGGAGTCGCAAGAGACCCAGTACTTC. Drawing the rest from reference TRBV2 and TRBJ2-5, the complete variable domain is EPEVTQTPSHQVTQMGQEVILRCVPISNHLYFYWYRQILGQKVEFLVSFYNNEISEKSEIFDDQFSVERPDGSNFTLKIRSTKLEDSAMYFCASKERESQETQYFGPGTRLLVL.

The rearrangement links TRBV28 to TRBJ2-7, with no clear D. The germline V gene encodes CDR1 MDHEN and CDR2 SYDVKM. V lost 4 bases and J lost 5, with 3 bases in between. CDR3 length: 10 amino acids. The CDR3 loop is CASSYHEQYF. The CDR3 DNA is TGTGCCAGCAGTTACCACGAGCAGTACTTC.

Written as DNA, the CDR3 is TGTGCCAGCAGTGGGGAGGAGGGCAATGAGCAGTTCTTC. Translating it yields CASSGEEGNEQFF. The J gene is TRBJ2-1, the V gene TRBV2, with D possibly TRBD2 on 6 matching bases. V shed 4 bases and J shed 6 bases, with 10 bases lying between them. This CDR3 is 13 amino acids long. CDR1 is SNHLY and CDR2 is FYNNEI in the germline V gene. Drawing the rest from reference TRBV2 and TRBJ2-1, the complete variable domain is EPEVTQTPSHQVTQMGQEVILRCVPISNHLYFYWYRQILGQKVEFLVSFYNNEISEKSEIFDDQFSVERPDGSNFTLKIRSTKLEDSAMYFCASSGEEGNEQFFGPGTRLTVL.

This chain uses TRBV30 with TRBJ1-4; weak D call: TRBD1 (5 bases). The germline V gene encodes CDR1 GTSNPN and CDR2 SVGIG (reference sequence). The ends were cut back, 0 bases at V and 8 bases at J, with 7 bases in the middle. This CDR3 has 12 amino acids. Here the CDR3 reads CAWSVPGEKLFF. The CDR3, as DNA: TGTGCCTGGAGTGTACCAGGGGAAAAACTGTTTTTT.

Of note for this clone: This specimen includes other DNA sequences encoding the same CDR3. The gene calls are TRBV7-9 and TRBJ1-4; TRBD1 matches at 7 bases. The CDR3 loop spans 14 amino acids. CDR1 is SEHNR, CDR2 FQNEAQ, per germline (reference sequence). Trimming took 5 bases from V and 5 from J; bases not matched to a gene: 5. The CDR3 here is CASSPGTENEKLFF. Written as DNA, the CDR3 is TGTGCCAGCAGCCCAGGGACAGAAAATGAAAAACTGTTTTTT.

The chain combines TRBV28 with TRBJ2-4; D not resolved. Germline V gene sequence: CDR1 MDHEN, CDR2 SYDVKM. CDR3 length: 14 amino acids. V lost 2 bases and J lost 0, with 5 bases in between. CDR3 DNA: TGTGCCAGCAGTTTAGATTTAGCCAAAAACATTCAGTACTTC. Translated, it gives CASSLDLAKNIQYF.

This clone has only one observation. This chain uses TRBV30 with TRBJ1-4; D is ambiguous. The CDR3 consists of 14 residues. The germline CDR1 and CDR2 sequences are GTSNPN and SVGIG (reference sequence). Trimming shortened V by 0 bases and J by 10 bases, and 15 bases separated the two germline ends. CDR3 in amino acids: CAWSVPGNSPKLFF. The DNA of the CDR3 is TGTGCCTGGAGTGTACCAGGAAACAGTCCAAAACTGTTTTTT.

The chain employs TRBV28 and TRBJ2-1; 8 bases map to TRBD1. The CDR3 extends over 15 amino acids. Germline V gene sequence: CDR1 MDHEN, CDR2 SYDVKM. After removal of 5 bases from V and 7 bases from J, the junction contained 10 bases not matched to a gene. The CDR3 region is CASSPNRGRRNEQFF. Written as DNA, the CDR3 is TGTGCCAGCAGTCCGAACAGGGGGAGAAGGAATGAGCAGTTCTTC.

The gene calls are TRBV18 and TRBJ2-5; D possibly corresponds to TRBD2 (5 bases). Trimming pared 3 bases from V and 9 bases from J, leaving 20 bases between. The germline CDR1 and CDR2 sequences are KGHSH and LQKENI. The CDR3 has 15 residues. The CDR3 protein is CASSPPEDWVGAQYF. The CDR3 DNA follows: TGTGCCAGCTCACCCCCCGAGGACTGGGTCGGGGCCCAGTACTTC. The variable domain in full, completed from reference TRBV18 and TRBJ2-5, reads NAGVMQNPRHLVRRRGQEARLRCSPMKGHSHVYWYRQLPEEGLKFMVYLQKENIIDESGMPKERFSAEFPKEGPSILRIQQVVRGDSAAYFCASSPPEDWVGAQYFGPGTRLLVL.

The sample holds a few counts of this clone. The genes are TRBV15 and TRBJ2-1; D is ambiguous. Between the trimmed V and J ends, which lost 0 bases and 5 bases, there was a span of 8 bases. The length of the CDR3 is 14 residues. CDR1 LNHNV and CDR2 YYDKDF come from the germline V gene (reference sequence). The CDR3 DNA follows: TGTGCCACCAGCAGAGATCGGCTTGACAATGAGCAGTTCTTC. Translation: CATSRDRLDNEQFF.

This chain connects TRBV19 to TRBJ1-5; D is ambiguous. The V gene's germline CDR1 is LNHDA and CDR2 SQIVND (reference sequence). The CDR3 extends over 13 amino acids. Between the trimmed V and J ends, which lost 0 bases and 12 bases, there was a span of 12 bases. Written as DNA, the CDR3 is TGTGCCAGTAGTATAGATCGGGAGGGCCACCAGCATTTT. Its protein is CASSIDREGHQHF. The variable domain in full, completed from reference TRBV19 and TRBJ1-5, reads DGGITQSPKYLFRKEGQNVTLSCEQNLNHDAMYWYRQDPGQGLRLIYYSQIVNDFQKGDIAEGYSVSREKKESFPLTVTSAQKNPTAFYLCASSIDREGHQHFGDGTRLSIL.

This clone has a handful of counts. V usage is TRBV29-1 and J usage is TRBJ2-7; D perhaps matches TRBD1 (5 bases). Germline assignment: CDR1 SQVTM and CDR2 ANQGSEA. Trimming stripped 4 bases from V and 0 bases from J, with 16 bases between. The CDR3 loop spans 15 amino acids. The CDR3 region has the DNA TGCAGCGTTGGCCTACTAAACAGGAGCTCCTACGAGCAGTACTTC. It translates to CSVGLLNRSSYEQYF.

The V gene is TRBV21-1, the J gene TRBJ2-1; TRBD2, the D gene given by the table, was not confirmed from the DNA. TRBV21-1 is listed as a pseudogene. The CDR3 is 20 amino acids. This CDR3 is CASSKVFPSGRAVSYNEQFF. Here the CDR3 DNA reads TGTGCCAGCAGCAAAGTCTTCCCTAGCGGGAGGGCCGTCTCCTACAATGAGCAGTTCTTC.

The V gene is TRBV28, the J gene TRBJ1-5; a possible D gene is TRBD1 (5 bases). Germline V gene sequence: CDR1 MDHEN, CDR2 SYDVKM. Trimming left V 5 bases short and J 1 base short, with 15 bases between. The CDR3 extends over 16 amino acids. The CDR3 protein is CASSARGTRSNQPQHF. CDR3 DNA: TGTGCCAGCAGTGCCCGGGGCACTCGGAGCAATCAGCCCCAGCATTTT.

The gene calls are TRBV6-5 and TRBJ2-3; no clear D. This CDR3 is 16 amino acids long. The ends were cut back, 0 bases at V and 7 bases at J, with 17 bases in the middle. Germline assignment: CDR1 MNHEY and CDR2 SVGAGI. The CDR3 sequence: CASSYSKEKPLHTQYF. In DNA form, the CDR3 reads TGTGCCAGCAGTTACTCGAAGGAGAAACCCCTCCATACGCAGTATTTT.

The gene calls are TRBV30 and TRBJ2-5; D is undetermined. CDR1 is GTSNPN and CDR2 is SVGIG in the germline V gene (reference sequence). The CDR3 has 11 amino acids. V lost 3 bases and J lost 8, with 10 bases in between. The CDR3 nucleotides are TGTGCCTGGAGACCTGGGGAAACCCAGTACTTC. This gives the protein CAWRPGETQYF.

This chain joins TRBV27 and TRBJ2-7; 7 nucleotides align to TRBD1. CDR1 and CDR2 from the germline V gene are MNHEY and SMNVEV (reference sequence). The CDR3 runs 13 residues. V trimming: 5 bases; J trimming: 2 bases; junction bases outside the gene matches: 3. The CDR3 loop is CASSDRVTYEQYF. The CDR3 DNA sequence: TGTGCCAGCAGTGACAGGGTAACCTACGAGCAGTACTTC.

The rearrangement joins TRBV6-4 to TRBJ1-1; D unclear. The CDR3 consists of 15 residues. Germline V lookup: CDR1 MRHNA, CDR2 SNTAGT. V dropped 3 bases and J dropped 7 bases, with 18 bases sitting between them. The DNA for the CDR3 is TGTGCCAGCAGTGAGAGCGGCGGCCTCTGGAGTGAAGCTTTCTTT. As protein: CASSESGGLWSEAFF.

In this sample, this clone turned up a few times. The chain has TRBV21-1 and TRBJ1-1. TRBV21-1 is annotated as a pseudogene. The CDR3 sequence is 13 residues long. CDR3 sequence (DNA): TGTGCCACCCTGGCGGAGCCGAACACTGAAGCTTTCTTT. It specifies CATLAEPNTEAFF.

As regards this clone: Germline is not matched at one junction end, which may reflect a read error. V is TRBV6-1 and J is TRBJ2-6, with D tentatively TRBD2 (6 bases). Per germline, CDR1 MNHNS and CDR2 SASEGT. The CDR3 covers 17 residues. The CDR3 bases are TGTGCCAGCAGTGACGTTGTGGGGGGTGGAGGGGCCAACGGCCTGACTTTC. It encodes CASSDVVGGGGANGLTF.

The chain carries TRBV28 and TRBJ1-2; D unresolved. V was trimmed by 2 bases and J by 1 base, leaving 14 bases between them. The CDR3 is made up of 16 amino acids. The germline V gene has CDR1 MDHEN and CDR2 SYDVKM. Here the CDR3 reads CASSLVSGPNNYGYTF. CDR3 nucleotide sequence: TGTGCCAGCAGTTTAGTGTCGGGCCCTAATAACTATGGCTACACCTTC.

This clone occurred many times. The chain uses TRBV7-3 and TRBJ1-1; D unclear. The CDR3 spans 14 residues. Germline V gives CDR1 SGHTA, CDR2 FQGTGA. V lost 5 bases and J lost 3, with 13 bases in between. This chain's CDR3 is CASSGYPGDTEAFF. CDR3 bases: TGTGCCAGCAGCGGGTATCCTGGGGACACTGAAGCTTTCTTT.

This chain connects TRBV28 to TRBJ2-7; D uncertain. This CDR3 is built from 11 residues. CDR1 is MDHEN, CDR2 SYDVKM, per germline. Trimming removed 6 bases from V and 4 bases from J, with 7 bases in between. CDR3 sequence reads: CASSRWYEQYF. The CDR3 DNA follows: TGTGCCAGCAGCCGATGGTACGAGCAGTACTTC.

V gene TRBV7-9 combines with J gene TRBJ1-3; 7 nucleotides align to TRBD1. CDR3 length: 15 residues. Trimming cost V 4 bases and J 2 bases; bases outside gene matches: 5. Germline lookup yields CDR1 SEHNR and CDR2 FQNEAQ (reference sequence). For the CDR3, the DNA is TGTGCCAGCAGCTGGGACAGCCACGCTGGAAACACCATATATTTT. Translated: CASSWDSHAGNTIYF.